One and the same sample provided the 3 T cell receptor beta chains below, sequenced in a study of T cell changes during pregnancy in multiple sclerosis. Repertoires were generated with immunoSEQ multiplex PCR, while TCRdb's copy carries only in-frame clones and drops some. The sample has 85,000 to 95,000 clones; 91% are singletons. This specimen consisted of peripheral blood, obtained after pregnancy. The receptors stem from a female donor in good health, enrolled as a control in a pregnancy study.

The V call is TRBV7-2, the J call TRBJ2-1; tentatively, D is TRBD2 (5 bases). The V end lost 2 bases, the J end lost 7 bases, and 15 bases lay between the germline ends. Germline values: CDR1 SGHTA, CDR2 FQGNSA. The CDR3 has 15 amino acids. The CDR3 sequence: CASSLTVTGWNEQFF. In nucleotides, the CDR3 is TGTGCCAGCAGCTTAACAGTAACGGGGTGGAATGAGCAGTTCTTC.

As regards this clone: The same CDR3 is also encoded by other DNA sequences in this sample. The chain combines TRBV2 with TRBJ1-2, with no clear D. The CDR3 length is 12 residues. Looked up from germline, CDR1 is SNHLY and CDR2 is FYNNEI. V was clipped by 2 bases and J by 7 bases, with 8 bases between them. CDR3 amino acids: CASSERSGGYTF. The CDR3 DNA is TGTGCCAGCAGTGAACGGAGTGGTGGCTACACCTTC. The variable domain in full, completed from reference TRBV2 and TRBJ1-2, reads EPEVTQTPSHQVTQMGQEVILRCVPISNHLYFYWYRQILGQKVEFLVSFYNNEISEKSEIFDDQFSVERPDGSNFTLKIRSTKLEDSAMYFCASSERSGGYTFGSGTRLTVV.

The chain recombines TRBV14 with TRBJ1-2, with TRBD1 identical over 7 bases. Germline loops: CDR1 SGHDN, CDR2 FVKESK. The trim removed 1 base at V and 8 bases at J, leaving 10 bases unmatched. CDR3 length: 15 amino acids. The CDR3 region has the DNA TGTGCCAGCAGCCAAGGGAGGCGAGGGGGCGCAGGCTACACCTTC. Protein sequence: CASSQGRRGGAGYTF.